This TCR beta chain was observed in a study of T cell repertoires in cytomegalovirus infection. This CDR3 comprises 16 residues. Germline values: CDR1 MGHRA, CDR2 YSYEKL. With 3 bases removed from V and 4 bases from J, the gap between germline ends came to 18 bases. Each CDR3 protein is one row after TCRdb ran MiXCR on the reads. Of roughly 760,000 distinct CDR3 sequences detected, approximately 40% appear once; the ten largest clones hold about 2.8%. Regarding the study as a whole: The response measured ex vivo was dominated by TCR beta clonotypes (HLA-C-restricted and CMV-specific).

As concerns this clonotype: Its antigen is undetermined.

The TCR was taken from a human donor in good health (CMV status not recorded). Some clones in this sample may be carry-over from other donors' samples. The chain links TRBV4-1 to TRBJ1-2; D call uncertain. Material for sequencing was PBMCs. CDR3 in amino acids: CASSQVLGLRGYGYTF. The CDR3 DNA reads TGCGCCAGCAGCCAGGTTCTGGGGTTACGGGGCTATGGCTACACCTTC.